The next 26 T cell receptor beta chains were all read from a single sample in a study of blood T cell repertoires in COVID-19. Generated by immunoSEQ multiplex PCR, the TCRdb table keeps only in-frame clones and is missing some. In the table there are about 180,000 clones, roughly four fifths of which are singletons. The source material was peripheral blood. These receptors originate from a human donor in a cohort sampled during active COVID-19.

The chain links TRBV29-1 to TRBJ2-1; D unresolved. This CDR3 contains 10 residues. Germline-derived CDR1 and CDR2 are SQVTM and ANQGSEA. V dropped 5 bases and J dropped 12 bases, with 11 bases sitting between them. In DNA form, the CDR3 reads TGCAGCGTTCAGGTATTGTGGCAGTTCTTC. Amino acids: CSVQVLWQFF.

This chain joins TRBV9 and TRBJ1-2; D may be TRBD1 (5 bases). The CDR3 length is 15 residues. Trimming took off 0 bases at V and 4 bases at J, with 13 bases between the two ends. CDR1 is SGDLS, CDR2 YYNGEE, per germline. The CDR3 reads CASSVAPGGTYGYTF. The CDR3 DNA follows: TGTGCCAGCAGCGTAGCCCCGGGGGGGACCTATGGCTACACCTTC.

The J gene is TRBJ2-5, the V gene TRBV28; 9 bases line up with TRBD2. Unmatched junction bases numbered 12, after V lost 5 bases and J lost 5 bases. Germline lookup yields CDR1 MDHEN and CDR2 SYDVKM. CDR3 length: 16 residues. The CDR3 reads CASSPRLAVNPETQYF. The CDR3 nucleotides read TGTGCCAGCAGTCCGCGACTAGCGGTCAATCCGGAGACCCAGTACTTC.

The chain has TRBV7-3 and TRBJ2-7, with a possible D match to TRBD1 (6 bases). The CDR3 has 14 residues. Trimming cost V 2 bases and J 0 bases, with 8 bases left between them. Germline V gene data show CDR1 as SGHTA and CDR2 as FQGTGA. The CDR3 nucleotides are TGTGCCAGCAGCTTAGGACAGAGCTCCTACGAGCAGTACTTC. Translation gives CASSLGQSSYEQYF.

To note about this clone: One end of the junction is discordant with germline, which a read error may explain. J is TRBJ1-1 and V is TRBV5-1; D might be TRBD1 (5 bases). This CDR3 is 15 amino acids long. The germline V gene has CDR1 SGHRS and CDR2 YFSETQ. CDR3 sequence reads: CASSLAPGLNTEAFF. CDR3 in DNA: TGCGCCAGCAGCTTGGCCCCAGGGTTGAATACTGAAGCTTTCTTT.

The genes are TRBV19 and TRBJ2-7, with D tentatively TRBD2 (6 bases). Trimming shortened V by 4 bases and J by 3 bases, and 16 bases separated the two germline ends. This CDR3 has 15 residues. Germline CDR1 LNHDA, CDR2 SQIVND (reference sequence). As DNA, the CDR3 is TGTGCCAGTAGTACCTACGGGGGACCGCGCTACGAGCAGTACTTC. Its protein is CASSTYGGPRYEQYF.

The chain employs TRBV6-1 and TRBJ2-2; 7 nucleotides match TRBD1. V dropped 3 bases and J dropped 2; count of bases not matched to a gene: 3. Germline V CDR1 and CDR2: MNHNS, SASEGT. The CDR3 consists of 15 residues. CDR3 DNA: TGTGCCAGCAGTGAGGGACAGATAAACACCGGGGAGCTGTTTTTT. The encoded protein is CASSEGQINTGELFF.

This chain links TRBV7-9 with TRBJ2-5, with 8 bases lining up with TRBD1. Germline V lookup: CDR1 SEHNR, CDR2 FQNEAQ (reference sequence). CDR3 length: 14 amino acids. The ends lost 2 bases at V and 5 bases at J; junction bases unmatched: 4. The CDR3 region is CASSLSQGAETQYF. CDR3 DNA sequence: TGTGCCAGCAGCTTATCTCAGGGGGCCGAGACCCAGTACTTC.

This clone was seen just once. The V call is TRBV5-4, the J call TRBJ2-6; TRBD1 matches at 7 bases. The CDR3 has 16 amino acids. J lost 3 bases, V lost 4 bases, and 7 bases had no gene match. Germline V lookup: CDR1 SGHNT, CDR2 YYREEE (reference sequence). The CDR3 protein is CASSMTGRGGANVLTF. CDR3 DNA sequence: TGTGCCAGCAGCATGACAGGGCGTGGTGGGGCCAACGTCCTGACTTTC.

Notes on this clone: This CDR3 is also generated by other DNA sequences in the sample. This chain uses TRBV6-5 with TRBJ1-5, with 8 positions matching TRBD1. Germline assignment: CDR1 MNHEY and CDR2 SVGAGI. The ends lost 6 bases at V and 1 base at J; junction bases unmatched: 2. The CDR3 has 14 amino acids. DNA of the CDR3: TGTGCCAGCAGAGGACAGGGAAGCAATCAGCCCCAGCATTTT. Protein product: CASRGQGSNQPQHF.

The chain combines TRBV7-2 with TRBJ2-7; TRBD2 agrees at 9 bases. V lost 0 bases, J lost 2 bases, and 11 bases stayed unmatched. The CDR3 length is 18 residues. The germline V gene has CDR1 SGHTA and CDR2 FQGNSA. The CDR3 DNA sequence: TGTGCCAGCAGCTTAGCGTTGGCTAGCGGGGAGAAGGCCTACGAGCAGTACTTC. Translated: CASSLALASGEKAYEQYF.

The chain has TRBV15 and TRBJ2-5, with D possibly being TRBD2 (7 bases). V dropped 3 bases and J dropped 2 bases, with 13 bases sitting between them. Germline lookup yields CDR1 LNHNV and CDR2 YYDKDF (reference sequence). The CDR3 totals 15 residues. The CDR3 region has the DNA TGTGCCACCAGCAGGGAGGGGGGGTGGCAAGAGACCCAGTACTTC. Its protein is CATSREGGWQETQYF.

CDR3 amino acids: CASSEGTASNQPQHF. The CDR3 region has the DNA TGTGCCAGCAGCGAGGGGACAGCTAGCAATCAGCCCCAGCATTTT. V usage is TRBV5-4 and J usage is TRBJ1-5, with 7 bases lining up with TRBD1. This CDR3 contains 15 residues. Germline V gene data show CDR1 as SGHNT and CDR2 as YYREEE (reference sequence). Trimming at V came to 4 bases and at J to 0 bases, leaving 4 bases not matched to a gene.

V and J are TRBV24-1 and TRBJ2-2, with TRBD2 matching 10 bases. The CDR3 runs to 16 residues. Germline V gives CDR1 KGHDR, CDR2 SFDVKD. J lost 1 base, V lost 4 bases, and 2 bases had no gene match. For the CDR3, the DNA is TGTGCCACCAGTGACATAGCGGGGGGGAACACCGGGGAGCTGTTTTTT. Its translation: CATSDIAGGNTGELFF.

The chain is built from TRBV5-1 and TRBJ1-3; 11 nucleotides line up with TRBD1. The ends lost 3 bases at V and 3 bases at J; junction bases unmatched: 5. CDR3 length equals 16 residues. Germline-derived CDR1 and CDR2 are SGHRS and YFSETQ. This CDR3 is CASSSGTGGIGNTIYF. In nucleotides, the CDR3 is TGCGCCAGCAGCTCGGGGACAGGGGGTATTGGAAACACCATATATTTT.

This clone is a singleton in its sample. The V and J genes are TRBV5-4 and TRBJ2-3, with D tentatively TRBD2 (6 bases). Germline-derived CDR1 and CDR2 are SGHNT and YYREEE (reference sequence). The CDR3 sequence is 15 residues long. With 1 base removed from V and 0 bases from J, the gap between germline ends came to 9 bases. As DNA, the CDR3 is TGTGCCAGCAGCTTGAGAAGCGGGAGCACAGATACGCAGTATTTT. Translated, it gives CASSLRSGSTDTQYF. The whole variable domain, filled in from reference TRBV5-4 and TRBJ2-3, reads ETGVTQSPTHLIKTRGQQVTLRCSSQSGHNTVSWYQQALGQGPQFIFQYYREEENGRGNFPPRFSGLQFPNYSSELNVNALELDDSALYLCASSLRSGSTDTQYFGPGTRLTVL.

The chain employs TRBV4-1 and TRBJ2-1; D is perhaps TRBD1 (8 bases). V lost 1 base and J lost 6, with 13 bases in between. Germline CDR1 MGHRA, CDR2 YSYEKL. The CDR3 has 15 residues. The CDR3 spells CASSQGTGRANEQFF. CDR3 nucleotide sequence: TGCGCCAGCAGCCAAGGGACAGGGAGGGCCAATGAGCAGTTCTTC.

The gene calls are TRBV9 and TRBJ1-4; the D is unclear. V was cut by 0 bases and J by 6 bases, with 6 bases left in between. The germline V gene has CDR1 SGDLS and CDR2 YYNGEE. This CDR3 region has 13 residues. The CDR3 region is CASSVEPDEKLFF. In DNA, the CDR3 is TGTGCCAGCAGCGTAGAACCGGATGAAAAACTGTTTTTT.

The chain combines TRBV14 with TRBJ2-7, with 11 bases matching TRBD2. CDR3 size: 17 residues. In germline, CDR1 is SGHDN, CDR2 FVKESK. The ends lost 4 bases at V and 0 bases at J; junction bases unmatched: 8. This CDR3 is CASSPRTSGWSSYEQYF. The CDR3, as DNA: TGTGCCAGCAGCCCCCGGACTAGCGGGTGGAGCTCCTACGAGCAGTACTTC.

The chain joins TRBV5-4 to TRBJ1-1, with TRBD1 matching over 7 bases. V lost 4 bases and J lost 5; bases outside the gene matches: 8. The CDR3 totals 14 residues. Looked up from germline, CDR1 is SGHNT and CDR2 is YYREEE (reference sequence). The CDR3 is CASSAGTDGTEAFF. The DNA for the CDR3 is TGTGCCAGCAGCGCGGGGACAGATGGAACTGAAGCTTTCTTT.

The genes are TRBV18 and TRBJ2-6; D call uncertain. The CDR3 contains 17 residues. Trimming took 3 bases from V and 0 from J, leaving 12 bases between them. Germline V gene lookup returns CDR1 KGHSH and CDR2 LQKENI. The CDR3, as DNA: TGTGCCAGCTCACCTTCGGCAGGATACTCTGGGGCCAACGTCCTGACTTTC. Protein sequence: CASSPSAGYSGANVLTF.

The V call is TRBV10-1, the J call TRBJ2-7; perhaps TRBD2 as D (6 bases). CDR1 and CDR2 from the germline V gene are WNHNN and SYGVQD (reference sequence). V was pared by 6 bases and J by 3 bases, with 12 bases between. The CDR3 is 13 amino acids. The CDR3 here is CASSQTSSYEQYF. CDR3 bases: TGCGCCAGCAGCCAAACTAGCAGCTACGAGCAGTACTTC.

The V gene is TRBV19, the J gene TRBJ1-1; 12 nucleotides agree with TRBD1. CDR1 LNHDA and CDR2 SQIVND come from the germline V gene (reference sequence). This CDR3 has 13 amino acids. V dropped 8 bases and J dropped 5; count of bases not matched to a gene: 3. CDR3 sequence reads: CASGTGGRTEAFF. The DNA for the CDR3 is TGTGCCAGTGGGACAGGGGGCAGGACTGAAGCTTTCTTT.

The chain recombines TRBV7-8 with TRBJ2-6, with D maybe TRBD1 (5 bases). Trimming cost V 2 bases and J 8 bases, with 22 bases left between them. The CDR3 consists of 18 residues. Germline V CDR1 and CDR2: SGHVS, FQNEAQ. The CDR3 DNA follows: TGTGCCAGCAGCTTAACCCCTACCCCGAACAGGTCCCCCAACGTCCTGACTTTC. Encoded protein: CASSLTPTPNRSPNVLTF.

The chain combines TRBV7-3 with TRBJ2-7; TRBD1 might be the D (5 bases). From germline, CDR1 is SGHTA and CDR2 FQGTGA. CDR3 length equals 14 residues. V was trimmed by 5 bases and J by 3 bases, leaving 14 bases between them. The chain's CDR3 is CASSPRQGGYEQYF. The CDR3 bases are TGTGCCAGCAGCCCACGTCAGGGCGGCTACGAGCAGTACTTC.

A single count supports this clone. The chain has TRBV7-6 and TRBJ2-5; 9 nucleotides align to TRBD1. Germline CDR1 and CDR2: SGHVS and FNYEAQ. V gave up 5 bases and J gave up 3 bases; unmatched junction bases: 4. This CDR3 contains 14 residues. CDR3 sequence: CASSRRTGEETQYF. CDR3 sequence (DNA): TGTGCCAGCAGCCGCCGGACAGGGGAAGAGACCCAGTACTTC.